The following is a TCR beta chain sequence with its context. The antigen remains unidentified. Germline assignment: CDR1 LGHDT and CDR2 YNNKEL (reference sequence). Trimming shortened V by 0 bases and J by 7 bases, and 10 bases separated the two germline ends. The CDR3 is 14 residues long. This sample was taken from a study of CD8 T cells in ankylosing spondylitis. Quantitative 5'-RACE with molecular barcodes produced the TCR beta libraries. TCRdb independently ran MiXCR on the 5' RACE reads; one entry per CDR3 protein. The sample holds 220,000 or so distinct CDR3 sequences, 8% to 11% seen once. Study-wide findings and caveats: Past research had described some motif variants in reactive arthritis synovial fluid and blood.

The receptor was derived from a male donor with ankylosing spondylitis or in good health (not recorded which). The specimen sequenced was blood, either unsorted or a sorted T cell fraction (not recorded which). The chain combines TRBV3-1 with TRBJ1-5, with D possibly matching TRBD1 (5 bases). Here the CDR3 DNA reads TGTGCCAGCAGCCAAGATCTTACAGGCCAGCCCCAGCATTTT. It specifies CASSQDLTGQPQHF. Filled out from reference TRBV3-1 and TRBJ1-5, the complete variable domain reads DTAVSQTPKYLVTQMGNDKSIKCEQNLGHDTMYWYKQDSKKFLKIMFSYNNKELIINETVPNRFSPKSPDKAHLNLHINSLELGDSAVYFCASSQDLTGQPQHFGDGTRLSIL.